Below, 18 T cell receptor beta chains from the same sample are listed, as sequenced in a study of identical twins. TCRdb re-derived calls from the 5' RACE reads in MiXCR, one entry per CDR3 protein. The data show around 480,000 distinct CDR3 sequences, with 14% seen just once and 0.95% to 1% held by the top ten. The data also belong to a second study, concerning yellow fever vaccine responses in identical twins.

Sequenced: CD4+ T cells sorted from blood. These TCRs come from a woman between 18 and 29 years old in good health.

CDR3: CASSMTVSLQEFF. The CDR3 nucleotides read TGTGCCAGTAGTATGACAGTAAGCCTACAGGAGTTCTTC. V usage is TRBV19 and J usage is TRBJ2-1, with a possible D match to TRBD1 (5 bases). Trimming cost V 3 bases and J 14 bases, with 17 bases left between them. This CDR3 is 13 amino acids long. From germline, CDR1 is LNHDA and CDR2 SQIVND (reference sequence).

This clonotype has a count of ten or more. This chain uses TRBV6-2 or TRBV6-3 with TRBJ1-1; D gene ambiguous. This CDR3 comprises 14 residues. Trimming took off 6 bases at V and 5 bases at J, with 16 bases between the two ends. The germline CDR1 and CDR2 sequences are MNHEY and SVGEGT. The CDR3 spells CASRNAGSGTEAFF. The CDR3 nucleotides read TGTGCCAGCAGGAACGCGGGGTCGGGAACTGAAGCTTTCTTT.

V is TRBV6-5 and J is TRBJ2-1, with D tentatively TRBD1 (5 bases). V lost 4 bases and J 0 bases, leaving 16 bases between the germline ends. CDR3 size: 17 residues. Germline CDR1 MNHEY, CDR2 SVGAGI. CDR3 DNA: TGTGCCAGCAGTTTGATCCCGACAGCAATCTCCTACAATGAGCAGTTCTTC. Encoded protein: CASSLIPTAISYNEQFF.

This clonotype showed up many times. J is TRBJ2-7 and V is TRBV20-1; 7 positions agree with TRBD1. The CDR3 contains 13 residues. Trimming removed 6 bases from V and 6 bases from J; junction bases left unmatched: 11. CDR1 and CDR2 from the germline V gene are DFQATT and SNEGSKA (reference sequence). The CDR3 DNA is TGCAGTGCCCTTGGAGACAGGGCGTCCGAGCAGTACTTC. This translates into CSALGDRASEQYF.

This clonotype appeared a few times. This rearrangement joins TRBV7-9 to TRBJ1-5, with unresolved D. Germline V CDR1 and CDR2: SEHNR, FQNEAQ (reference sequence). The CDR3 sequence is 14 residues long. V was clipped by 5 bases and J by 7 bases, with 15 bases between them. The CDR3 region is CASSPGAPGQPQHF. CDR3 coding DNA: TGTGCCAGCAGCCCTGGTGCCCCGGGGCAGCCCCAGCATTTT.

In this sample, this clonotype turned up a few times. V is TRBV6-1 and J is TRBJ2-3; TRBD1 matches 10 bases. The CDR3 sequence is 15 residues long. Germline V gives CDR1 MNHNS, CDR2 SASEGT. With 6 bases clipped from V and 1 base from J, the junction kept 4 bases outside the gene matches. CDR3 residues: CASRDRGFGTDTQYF. The CDR3 DNA sequence: TGTGCCAGCAGGGACAGGGGGTTCGGCACAGATACGCAGTATTTT.

The rearrangement links TRBV6-1 to TRBJ2-2; maybe TRBD1 (5 bases). The CDR3 loop spans 14 amino acids. Trimming stripped 7 bases from V and 7 bases from J, with 16 bases between. Germline CDR1 reads MNHNS; CDR2 reads SASEGT. The CDR3 DNA is TGTGCCAGCAACCAGGGTGCGCGAAGCGGGGAGCTGTTTTTT. Translating it yields CASNQGARSGELFF.

Only a few counts were recorded for this clonotype. The rearrangement links TRBV7-8 to TRBJ2-3; D is tentatively TRBD1 or TRBD2 (5 bases each). The CDR3 spans 13 residues. V gave up 4 bases and J gave up 3 bases, with 8 bases separating them. Germline V CDR1 and CDR2: SGHVS, FQNEAQ. In nucleotides, the CDR3 is TGTGCCAGCAGCTGGGGACCGACAGATACGCAGTATTTT. It specifies CASSWGPTDTQYF.

The table lists this clonotype with a few counts. The gene calls are TRBV19 and TRBJ1-2; D unclear. The CDR3 is 11 residues long. Germline CDR1 LNHDA, CDR2 SQIVND (reference sequence). V was clipped by 10 bases and J by 8 bases, with 14 bases between them. DNA for the CDR3: TGTGCCACCCCTCTTTTTGACGGCTACACCTTC. Amino acid sequence: CATPLFDGYTF. Full variable domain (rest looked up from reference TRBV19 and TRBJ1-2): DGGITQSPKYLFRKEGQNVTLSCEQNLNHDAMYWYRQDPGQGLRLIYYSQIVNDFQKGDIAEGYSVSREKKESFPLTVTSAQKNPTAFYLCATPLFDGYTFGSGTRLTVV.

The chain uses TRBV5-1 and TRBJ2-4; 11 positions agree with TRBD2. CDR1 and CDR2 (germline): SGHRS, YFSETQ. V trimming: 6 bases; J trimming: 2 bases; junction bases outside the gene matches: 13. The CDR3 totals 18 residues. The CDR3 sequence: CASTVAPTSGRTKNIQYF. The DNA of the CDR3 is TGCGCCAGCACCGTCGCCCCCACTAGCGGGAGAACCAAAAACATTCAGTACTTC.

CDR3 coding DNA: TGTGCCACCAGCAGAGACCTCTCGCTCCGGGAGGTGGGAAATGAGCAGTTCTTC. Amino acid sequence: CATSRDLSLREVGNEQFF. V is TRBV15 and J is TRBJ2-1; 7 bases agree with TRBD2. The CDR3 extends over 18 amino acids. J lost 7 bases, V lost 0 bases, and 15 bases had no gene match. The V gene's germline CDR1 is LNHNV and CDR2 YYDKDF (reference sequence).

A few counts support this clonotype. The chain carries TRBV11-2 and TRBJ2-7; 8 bases map to TRBD1. V trimming: 3 bases; J trimming: 2 bases; junction bases outside the gene matches: 12. The CDR3 sequence is 17 residues long. Germline V gene lookup returns CDR1 SGHAT and CDR2 FQNNGV. The CDR3 sequence is CASSFIQGGREAYEQYF. CDR3 sequence (DNA): TGTGCCAGCAGCTTCATACAGGGGGGTCGTGAAGCCTACGAGCAGTACTTC.

This clonotype has a handful of counts. This chain's CDR3 is CASSQDKGMRAFF. For the CDR3, the DNA is TGTGCCAGCAGCCAAGATAAGGGGATGAGAGCTTTCTTT. The rearrangement links TRBV3-1 to TRBJ1-1; D is possibly TRBD1 (5 bases). Trimming removed 0 bases at V and 10 bases at J, with 12 bases between. In germline, CDR1 is LGHDT, CDR2 YNNKEL (reference sequence). The CDR3 consists of 13 residues.

This clonotype came up a few times. The chain uses TRBV5-1 and TRBJ2-7, with 7 bases aligning to TRBD1. V shed 7 bases, J shed 6 bases, and the junction held 13 bases outside the gene matches. The germline gives CDR1 SGHRS, CDR2 YFSETQ. The CDR3 sequence is 14 residues long. This CDR3 reads CASGPQGWVGEQYF. The CDR3 bases are TGCGCCAGCGGACCACAGGGGTGGGTCGGCGAGCAGTACTTC.

The table lists this clonotype with many counts. V gene TRBV15 combines with J gene TRBJ1-1; 8 positions agree with TRBD1. Germline V gene lookup returns CDR1 LNHNV and CDR2 YYDKDF (reference sequence). Losses at the gene ends were 3 bases for V and 5 bases for J; bases not matched to a gene: 5. The CDR3 totals 14 residues. The CDR3 here is CATSSGQGSTEAFF. As DNA, the CDR3 is TGTGCCACCAGCAGCGGACAGGGTTCAACTGAAGCTTTCTTT.

V usage is TRBV11-2 and J usage is TRBJ2-5, with D hard to call. Trimming took off 1 base at V and 5 bases at J, with 11 bases between the two ends. CDR1 and CDR2 (germline): SGHAT, FQNNGV. This CDR3 contains 14 residues. CDR3 DNA: TGTGCCAGCAGCTTAGTTACGGATTGGGAGACCCAGTACTTC. Its protein is CASSLVTDWETQYF.

This clonotype has only a few counts. Here the CDR3 reads CASSYQGKPYEQYF. CDR3 sequence (DNA): TGTGCCAGCAGTTATCAGGGAAAGCCCTACGAGCAGTACTTC. This sequence joins TRBV28 and TRBJ2-7, with D perhaps TRBD1 (5 bases). Germline V lookup: CDR1 MDHEN, CDR2 SYDVKM. The CDR3 has 14 amino acids. Trimming took 4 bases from V and 2 from J, leaving 12 bases between them.

This clonotype has only a few counts. V is TRBV29-1 and J is TRBJ2-5, with 7 bases fitting TRBD1. CDR1 and CDR2 (germline): SQVTM, ANQGSEA. V was pared by 7 bases and J by 5 bases, with 7 bases of the junction left unmatched. The CDR3 is 12 residues long. CDR3 sequence reads: CSGRGGPETQYF. DNA for the CDR3: TGCAGCGGCCGAGGGGGCCCGGAGACCCAGTACTTC.